This TCR beta chain stems from a study of a mutant IDH1 vaccine in newly diagnosed glioma (dated by TCRdb to about 2021). General notes on the study: Vaccination was initiated 4-6 weeks after radiotherapy alone, or concurrently with temozolomide cycles in the chemotherapy-containing groups. Longitudinal TCRB deep sequencing was performed for roughly 24 treated patients wherever samples were available for exploratory analyses. Prior to enrollment, patients had been given standard therapy consisting of radiotherapy alone, temozolomide alone, or radiochemotherapy with temozolomide, with the combination given to most patients. Visit V12 was the week-35 safety follow-up and visit V13 was the week-47 end of study. Peripheral blood samples were drawn at six visits, namely V03 (baseline), V05, V07, V10, V12 and V13. The roughly 33 treated patients were 62.5% male and roughly 40% female, with a mean age of about 43 years. Results and caveats for the whole study, not just this receptor: Pseudoprogression appeared unrelated to alterations in the top peripheral T cell clonotypes detected by TCRB sequencing. Across multiple MHC alleles, vaccine-induced immune responses were seen in about 93% of patients. Selection of PBMC samples for TCRB deep sequencing was based on availability. The authors stated that sample limitations prevented analyses of patient blood samples from being reproduced.

Via the germline V gene, CDR1 is MNHNS and CDR2 SASEGT. At the junction V is shortened by 8 bases and J by 4 bases, with 15 bases in between. From the cysteine up to the valine, the CDR3 has a length of 13 residues. Only the CDR3 DNA is retained, 39 bases long and in frame from the first base. Library preparation used the immunoSEQ multiplex PCR assay. Following the manufacturer's protocol, the hsTCRB Kit was used to amplify rearranged TCR beta chain sequences. An Illumina MiSeq was used to sequence the TCRB libraries. On the study's bioinformatics: The proprietary platform of the kit vendor was used for demultiplexing, trimming and gene mapping. TCRdb carries this immuneACCESS record with in-frame sequences only. Its versions omit some clonotypes, under half of them owing to an unresolved V gene in the studies checked, with the rest unexplained. The V and J calls and the clone size are those of that table, but D and trimming were determined from the DNA. The sample table contains about 36,000 clones; only one count was recorded for 65% to 80% of them. The ten largest clonotypes hold roughly 10% of the sample.

As for this clone: No antigen is known for it. Base-call qualities are not available, and no considerably larger clone is one nucleotide away.

The meaning of the sample's time point label: week 47, end of study. Every vaccine dose consisted of 300 ug of a 20-mer mutant IDH1 peptide in Montanide, administered subcutaneously together with topical imiquimod. Patients were given eight vaccinations, in weeks 1, 3, 5, 7, 11, 15, 19 and 23, which matched visits V03 through V10. The donors had newly diagnosed IDH1-mutant astrocytomas of WHO grade 3 or 4 that showed loss of nuclear ATRX. The samples were drawn from NOA16, a multicentre, single-arm, open-label phase I trial in Germany that tested a mutant IDH1 peptide vaccine in humans for the first time. The DNeasy Blood and Tissue Kit was used to extract genomic DNA from EDTA blood for TCRB sequencing.

The chain is assembled from TRBV6-1 and TRBJ2-7, with a tentative D gene TRBD1 over 6 matching bases. The sequenced sample was PBMCs, obtained from a glioma patient whose treatment included an IDH1 peptide vaccine. This sequence was found in a man aged 40-55 years with glioma. The nucleotide sequence is TGTGCCAGCCAGTGGCAGGGGAGTTACGAGCAGTACGTC. The resulting protein is CASQWQGSYEQYV.